This TCR beta chain was obtained from a study of blood T cell repertoires in COVID-19. Overall study: In each case, the material was cDNA or gDNA derived from T cells, B-cell-depleted T cells, or PBMCs.

Original processing notes: Using reference gene primer amplification, nucleated cell counts were estimated. Clones were read by immunoSEQ multiplex PCR, and TCRdb kept only the in-frame ones, dropping some. D and trimming come from the DNA, and the V and J calls and clone size come from that table. Of 350,000 to 450,000 clones listed, about 85% were seen once; the top ten hold 3.6%. The V end was cut by 3 bases, the J end by 8 bases, with 13 bases between. CDR1 and CDR2 (germline): MNHNS, SASEGT. The CDR3 is made up of 14 amino acids. Sequencing was done on a sample of peripheral blood. This TCR was recovered from a woman aged 18 to 35 with acute or convalescent COVID-19. The chain has TRBV6-1 and TRBJ1-4, with no clear D. The CDR3 reads CASSDGQAGEKLFF. CDR3 bases: TGTGCCAGCAGTGATGGTCAAGCGGGCGAAAAACTGTTTTTT.